This is a list of T cell receptor beta chains from one sample in a study of radiotherapy plus CTLA-4 blockade in lung cancer. Clones were sequenced by immunoSEQ multiplex PCR, and TCRdb holds only the in-frame ones, with some missing. The sample yields 70,000 to 90,000 clones, around 80% seen once. The specimen was peripheral blood, collected from a patient treated with radiotherapy plus ipilimumab. The receptor set was obtained from a human donor with non-small cell lung cancer who had a complete response to radiotherapy plus ipilimumab. CDR3s include the opening cysteine and the closing phenylalanine or tryptophan. A D gene is named only where the DNA matches it firmly. For some rows the clone size is stated as once, few or many, or as a class when expanded; others skip it.

clone size	V gene	D gene	J gene	CDR3 DNA	CDR3 protein
-	TRBV5-1	TRBD1	TRBJ1-1	TGCGCCAGCAGCACCGGACAGGGTAGGAACACTGAAGCTTTCTTT	CASSTGQGRNTEAFF
-	TRBV4-3	-	TRBJ2-5	TGCGCCAGCAGCATATCCTTACAAGAGACCCAGTACTTC	CASSISLQETQYF
few	TRBV2	TRBD1	TRBJ1-6	TGTGCCAGCAGCGGACAGGTCAGCTCCTATAATTCACCCCTCCACTTT	CASSGQVSSYNSPLHF
-	TRBV10-2	TRBD1	TRBJ2-1	TGCGCCAGCACCACCGCGGGACAGGGGCAATGGGAGCAGTTCTTC	CASTTAGQGQWEQFF
-	TRBV5-8	-	TRBJ1-3	TGTGCCAGCAGCTGGGGTACAGCCTCTGGAAACACCATATATTTT	CASSWGTASGNTIYF
-	TRBV19	-	TRBJ1-2	TGTGCCAGTAGTATAACAGGAGGCGGCTACACCTTC	CASSITGGGYTF
-	TRBV10-3	-	TRBJ1-2	TGTGCCATCAGTGAGTCGCGCGGGAGGTTAGGCTACACCTTC	CAISESRGRLGYTF
-	TRBV5-6	-	TRBJ2-7	TGTGCCAGCAGCTTAGGACAGATCTACGAGCAGTACTTC	CASSLGQIYEQYF
-	TRBV7-9	-	TRBJ2-2	TGTGCCAGCAGCCCTTTGCTGTGGTTCAGGGGGGACACCGGGGAGCTGTTTTTT	CASSPLLWFRGDTGELFF
-	TRBV5-5	-	TRBJ1-1	TGTGCCAGCAGCTTGGCCCCCGACACTGAAGCTTTCTTT	CASSLAPDTEAFF
-	TRBV30	-	TRBJ2-5	TGTGCCTGGAGGGACACGCATGACGAGACCCAGTACTTC	CAWRDTHDETQYF
-	TRBV20-1	TRBD1	TRBJ1-2	TGCAGTGCTAGCAGGGGGGCTGGCTACACCTTC	CSASRGAGYTF
-	TRBV4-3	TRBD2	TRBJ2-3	TGCGCCAGCAGCCAAGATGGAATAGCGGGGATGGGCACAGATACGCAGTATTTT	CASSQDGIAGMGTDTQYF
-	TRBV4-3	TRBD2	TRBJ2-3	TGCGCCAGCAGCCAAGGTCGCGGTTCTAGCGGGGGCACAGATACGCAGTATTTT	CASSQGRGSSGGTDTQYF
-	TRBV18	TRBD2	TRBJ2-3	TGTGCCAGCTCACCTTTAGCGGGGGTCACAGATACGCAGTATTTT	CASSPLAGVTDTQYF
few	TRBV10-2	-	TRBJ1-3	TGCGCCAGCAGTGAAGTCGGGGGGGGAACTGGAAACACCATATATTTT	CASSEVGGGTGNTIYF
-	TRBV30	-	TRBJ2-1	TGTGCCTGGGCCGGGGCCGATGAGCAGTTCTTC	CAWAGADEQFF
-	TRBV5-6	-	TRBJ2-7	TGTGCCAGCAGCTTGTTACCTCGGGACAACTACGAGCAGTACTTC	CASSLLPRDNYEQYF
-	TRBV4-3	-	TRBJ1-5	TGCGCCAGCAGCCAAGATCACGGAGGGACCCCCCAGCATTTT	CASSQDHGGTPQHF
-	TRBV15	-	TRBJ1-5	TGTGCCACCAGCAGGCCGGGGGGAGATCAGCCCCAGCATTTT	CATSRPGGDQPQHF
-	TRBV11-2	-	TRBJ1-2	TGTGCCAGCAGCGTAGGGACTAACTGGTATGGCTACACCTTC	CASSVGTNWYGYTF
-	TRBV7-2	-	TRBJ2-7	TGTGCCAGCAGCCCCAACCCGGACAGCTACGAGCAGTACTTC	CASSPNPDSYEQYF
-	TRBV19	TRBD2	TRBJ2-3	TGTGCCAGTAGTGAGCAGCGGGGGGCCGCAGATACGCAGTATTTT	CASSEQRGAADTQYF
-	TRBV7-6	-	TRBJ2-5	TGTGCCAGCAGCCCCCGACAAATTTGGCAGACCCAGTACTTC	CASSPRQIWQTQYF
-	TRBV10-3	TRBD2	TRBJ2-7	TGTGCCATCAGTGAGTCGAAGGAGCGGGGGTACGAGCAGTACTTC	CAISESKERGYEQYF
-	TRBV18	-	TRBJ2-2	TGTGCCAGCTCACCAAATGGTCCCGCGAACACCGGGGAGCTGTTTTTT	CASSPNGPANTGELFF
-	TRBV11-3	TRBD1	TRBJ2-1	TGTGCGACAGCACTAGGCCAGGGGGCCTACAATGAGCAGTTCTTC	CATALGQGAYNEQFF
-	TRBV10-3	-	TRBJ1-6	TGTGCCATCAGCGACCTCCTCAGGGAATCACCCCTCCACTTT	CAISDLLRESPLHF
-	TRBV7-6	-	TRBJ1-5	TGTGCCAGCAGCTCCAGCATAGGCAATCAGCCCCAGCATTTT	CASSSSIGNQPQHF
once	TRBV18	TRBD1	TRBJ1-1	TGTGCCAGCTCATCTTCCGGGACAGGGATAATAAACACTGAAGCTTTCTTT	CASSSSGTGIINTEAFF
-	TRBV9	TRBD2	TRBJ2-1	TGTGCCAGCAGCGTCCGGACTAGCGTCCTCTACAATGAGCAGTTCTTC	CASSVRTSVLYNEQFF
-	TRBV7-9	-	TRBJ2-7	TGTGCCAGCAGCACCCCACAGGGCTCCTACGAGCAGTACTTC	CASSTPQGSYEQYF
-	TRBV18	-	TRBJ2-4	TGTGCCAGCTCACCCGGTATCCAGGGAAACATTCAGTACTTC	CASSPGIQGNIQYF
-	TRBV6-5	TRBD2	TRBJ2-7	TGTGCCAGCAGTTACGGTTCTCTAGCGGGGAGCGAGCAGTACTTC	CASSYGSLAGSEQYF
-	TRBV2	-	TRBJ1-5	TGTGCCAGCAGTTCACAAGGAGGGGCCCCAGCGAAACAGCCCCAGCATTTT	CASSSQGGAPAKQPQHF
-	TRBV5-3	TRBD1	TRBJ1-5	TGTGCCAGAAGATCCCCGGGACAGGGGAGCAATCAGCCCCAGCATTTT	CARRSPGQGSNQPQHF
once	TRBV28	TRBD1	TRBJ2-1	TGTGCCAGCAGCGGGACAGGAGTCTACAATGAGCAGTTCTTC	CASSGTGVYNEQFF
-	TRBV5-1	-	TRBJ2-3	TGCGCCAGCAGCTTGGGACAGCCTCTCCCCACAGATACGCAGTATTTT	CASSLGQPLPTDTQYF
-	TRBV27	-	TRBJ2-7	TGTGCCAGCAGTTTATTCGGGGCAGAAAATTACAACGAGCAGTACTTC	CASSLFGAENYNEQYF
-	TRBV11-2	-	TRBJ1-1	TGTGCCAGCAGCTTAGGAATGAACACTGAAGCTTTCTTT	CASSLGMNTEAFF
-	TRBV30	-	TRBJ1-1	TGTGCCTGGAGTGTCTGGGGGGGCATGAACACTGAAGCTTTCTTT	CAWSVWGGMNTEAFF
-	TRBV4-1	TRBD1	TRBJ2-7	TGCGCCAGCAGCCCGGGACAGGGGAAAAACGAGCAGTACTTC	CASSPGQGKNEQYF
-	TRBV5-1	TRBD1	TRBJ2-1	TGCGCCAGCGTCGACCTGGACAGGGGGTTTTCTTTGGATGAGCAGTTCTTC	CASVDLDRGFSLDEQFF
-	TRBV28	-	TRBJ1-5	TGTGCCAGCAGCATGGGGGGGGCCCAGCACTTT	CASSMGGAQHF
-	TRBV27	TRBD1	TRBJ1-2	TGTGCCAGCAGTTTCTCCGGACAGGGCTATGGCTACACCTTC	CASSFSGQGYGYTF
-	TRBV6-1	-	TRBJ2-2	TGTGCCAGCAGAAGGGGGGGGCTTAACACCGGGGAGCTGTTTTTT	CASRRGGLNTGELFF
-	TRBV18	TRBD1	TRBJ1-6	TGTGCCAGCTCACCTGGGACAGCGAAGTCACCCCTCCACTTT	CASSPGTAKSPLHF
-	TRBV19	-	TRBJ1-5	TGTGCCAGTAGTATAGGGGGTCAGCCCCAGCATTTT	CASSIGGQPQHF
-	TRBV27	-	TRBJ1-5	TGTGCCAGCAGTTTCCTCAATCAGCCCCAGCATTTT	CASSFLNQPQHF
-	TRBV30	-	TRBJ2-6	TGTGCCTGGATGGGTGAGACCCAATCTGGGGCCAACGTCCTGACTTTC	CAWMGETQSGANVLTF
-	TRBV11-3	TRBD2	TRBJ2-5	TGTGCCAGCAGCTCCAGCCGGGGGGTTGAGACCCAGTACTTC	CASSSSRGVETQYF
-	TRBV19	-	TRBJ1-5	TGTGCCAGTAGTAGTACCCCTCCCGGGGGTAAGCCCCAGCATTTT	CASSSTPPGGKPQHF
-	TRBV10-1	-	TRBJ1-1	TGCGCCAGCAGTGGGGGGGGCCGGGTCCCGAACACTGAAGCTTTCTTT	CASSGGGRVPNTEAFF
-	TRBV5-1	-	TRBJ2-1	TGCGCCAGCAGCTTGATACAGAACTACAATGAGCAGTTCTTC	CASSLIQNYNEQFF
once	TRBV19	-	TRBJ1-3	TGTGCCAGTAGTATCGGGGCACTCTCCTCTGGAAACACCATATATTTT	CASSIGALSSGNTIYF